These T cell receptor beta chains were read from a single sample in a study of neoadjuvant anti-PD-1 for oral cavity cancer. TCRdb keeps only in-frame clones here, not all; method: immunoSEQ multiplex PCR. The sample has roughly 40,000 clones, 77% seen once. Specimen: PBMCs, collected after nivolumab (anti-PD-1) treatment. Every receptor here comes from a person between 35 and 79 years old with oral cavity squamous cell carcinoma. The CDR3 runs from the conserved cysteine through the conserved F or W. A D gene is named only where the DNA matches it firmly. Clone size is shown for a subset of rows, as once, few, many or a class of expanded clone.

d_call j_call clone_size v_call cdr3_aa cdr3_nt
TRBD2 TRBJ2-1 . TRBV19 CASSMGRGRYNEQFF TGTGCCAGTAGTATGGGGCGGGGGAGGTACAATGAGCAGTTCTTC
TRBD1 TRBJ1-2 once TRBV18 CASSPDRGRFGYTF TGTGCCAGCTCACCAGACAGGGGGCGCTTCGGCTACACCTTC
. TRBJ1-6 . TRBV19 CASSIIRDGSPLHF TGTGCCAGTAGTATAATCCGGGACGGATCACCCCTCCACTTT
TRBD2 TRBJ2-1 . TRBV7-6 CASSFTSVPRVNEQFF TGTGCCAGCAGCTTTACTAGCGTCCCAAGGGTCAATGAGCAGTTCTTC
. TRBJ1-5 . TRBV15 CATSREYGNQPQHF TGTGCCACCAGCAGAGAGTACGGCAATCAGCCCCAGCATTTT
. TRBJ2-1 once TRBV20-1 CSARRANEQFF TGCAGTGCTAGACGGGCCAATGAGCAGTTCTTC
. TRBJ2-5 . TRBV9 CASSVGLAEETQYF TGTGCCAGCAGCGTAGGGCTAGCTGAAGAGACCCAGTACTTC
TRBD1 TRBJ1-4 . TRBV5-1 CASTPGGANEKLFF TGCGCCAGCACCCCAGGGGGGGCTAATGAAAAACTGTTTTTT
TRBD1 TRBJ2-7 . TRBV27 CASSYSPTGAYEQYF TGTGCCAGCAGCTACTCGCCGACAGGGGCCTACGAGCAGTACTTC
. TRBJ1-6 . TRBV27 CASSLTIGDNGSPLHF TGTGCCAGCAGTCTCACAATTGGGGATAATGGTTCACCCCTCCACTTT
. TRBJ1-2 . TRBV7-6 CASSLGGTGDYGYTF TGTGCCAGCAGCTTAGGTGGCACGGGGGACTATGGCTACACCTTC
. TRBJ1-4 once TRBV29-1 CSVEDRGLSGKLFF TGCAGCGTTGAAGATCGGGGACTTTCGGGAAAACTGTTTTTT
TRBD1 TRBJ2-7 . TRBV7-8 CASSYSGTGAYEQYF TGTGCCAGCAGCTACTCCGGGACAGGGGCCTACGAGCAGTACTTC
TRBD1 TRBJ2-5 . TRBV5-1 CASSAGQVRETQYF TGCGCCAGCAGCGCCGGACAGGTTCGGGAGACCCAGTACTTC
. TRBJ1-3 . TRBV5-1 CASSPLSGNTIYF TGCGCCAGCAGCCCCCTCTCTGGAAACACCATATATTTT
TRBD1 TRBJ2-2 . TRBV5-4 CASSLRTGGAPRDTGELFF TGTGCCAGCAGCTTACGGACAGGGGGCGCGCCTCGGGACACCGGGGAGCTGTTTTTT
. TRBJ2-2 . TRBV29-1 CSVGGAGTGELFF TGCAGCGTTGGTGGGGCGGGCACCGGGGAGCTGTTTTTT
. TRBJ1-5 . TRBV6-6 CASKHGDNQPQHF TGTGCCAGCAAACACGGGGACAATCAGCCCCAGCATTTT
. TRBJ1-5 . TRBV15 CATSSKRQVNSNQPQHF TGTGCCACCAGCAGCAAAAGGCAGGTGAATAGCAATCAGCCCCAGCATTTT
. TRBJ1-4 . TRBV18 CASSPSGGTNEKLFF TGTGCCAGCTCCCCTAGTGGGGGGACTAATGAAAAACTGTTTTTT
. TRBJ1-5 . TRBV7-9 CASSLTGNNQPQHF TGTGCCAGCAGCTTAACAGGGAACAATCAGCCCCAGCATTTT
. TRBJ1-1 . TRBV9 CASSVGGFPSEAFF TGTGCCAGCAGCGTAGGCGGGTTCCCCAGTGAAGCTTTCTTT
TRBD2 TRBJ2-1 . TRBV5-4 CASSLRGLAGDNEQFF TGTGCCAGCAGCTTGAGGGGCCTAGCGGGAGACAATGAGCAGTTCTTC
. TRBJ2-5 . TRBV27 CASSLELAQTQYF TGTGCCAGCAGTTTAGAACTAGCACAGACCCAGTACTTC
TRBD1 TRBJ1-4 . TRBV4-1 CASSPGQGQRGNEKLFF TGCGCCAGCAGCCCCGGACAGGGGCAAAGGGGCAATGAAAAACTGTTTTTT
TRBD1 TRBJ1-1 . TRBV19 CASSRQGRATEAFF TGTGCCAGTAGTCGACAGGGGAGAGCGACTGAAGCTTTCTTT
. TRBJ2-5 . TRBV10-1 CASSAGGKVQETQYF TGCGCCAGCAGTGCAGGGGGGAAGGTCCAAGAGACCCAGTACTTC
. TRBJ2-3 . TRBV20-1 CSASISDTQYF TGCAGTGCTAGTATATCAGATACGCAGTATTTT
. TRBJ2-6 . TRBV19 CASSIRTGGGSGANVLTF TGTGCCAGTAGTATAAGAACCGGGGGCGGATCTGGGGCCAACGTCCTGACTTTC
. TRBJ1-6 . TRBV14 CASSPTRAVFGALHF TGTGCCAGCAGCCCCACGAGAGCAGTGTTTGGGGCCCTCCACTTT
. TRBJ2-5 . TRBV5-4 CASSLAGGETQYF TGTGCCAGCAGCTTGGCTGGGGGAGAGACCCAGTACTTC
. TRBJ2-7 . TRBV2 CASSEGVSAGAYEQYF TGTGCCAGCAGTGAGGGCGTTTCGGCCGGAGCCTACGAGCAGTACTTC
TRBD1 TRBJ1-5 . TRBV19 CASSPIRQGRVSQPQHF TGTGCCAGTAGTCCCATTCGACAGGGACGGGTCAGTCAGCCCCAGCATTTT
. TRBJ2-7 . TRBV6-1 CASRREAGAPYEQYF TGTGCCAGCAGACGGGAGGCAGGGGCCCCCTACGAGCAGTACTTC
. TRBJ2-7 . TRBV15 CATSRVSGYYEQYF TGTGCCACCAGCAGAGTATCAGGGTACTACGAGCAGTACTTC
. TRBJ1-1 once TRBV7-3 CASSLFGQSEAFF TGTGCCAGCAGCTTATTCGGTCAGTCTGAAGCTTTCTTT
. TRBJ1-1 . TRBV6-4 CASSLGILGNTEAFF TGTGCCAGCAGTTTGGGTATTCTAGGAAACACTGAAGCTTTCTTT
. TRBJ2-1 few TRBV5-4 CASSLVPEISYNEQFF TGTGCCAGCAGCTTGGTTCCAGAAATTTCCTACAATGAGCAGTTCTTC
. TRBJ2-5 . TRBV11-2 CASSFATTHGETQYF TGTGCCAGCAGCTTCGCTACTACCCATGGAGAGACCCAGTACTTC
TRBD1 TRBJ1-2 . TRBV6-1 CASSWDRGDGYTF TGTGCCAGCAGTTGGGACAGGGGAGATGGCTACACCTTC
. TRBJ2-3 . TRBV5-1 CASSLISEGGTDTQYF TGCGCCAGCAGCTTGATCTCGGAGGGTGGAACAGATACGCAGTATTTT
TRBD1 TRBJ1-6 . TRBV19 CASSENSGQGFSYNSPLHF TGTGCCAGTAGTGAAAACTCGGGACAGGGGTTTTCCTATAATTCACCCCTCCACTTT
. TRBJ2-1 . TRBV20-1 CSALGNEQFF TGCAGTGCACTCGGGAATGAGCAGTTCTTC
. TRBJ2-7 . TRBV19 CASSPGRREEQYF TGTGCCAGTAGCCCAGGGAGGCGAGAAGAGCAGTACTTC
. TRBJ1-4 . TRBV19 CASSIARLNEKLFF TGTGCCAGTAGTATCGCACGGCTTAATGAAAAACTGTTTTTT
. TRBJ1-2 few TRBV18 CASSESELGFYGYTF TGTGCCAGCTCCGAATCGGAGCTTGGGTTCTATGGCTACACCTTC
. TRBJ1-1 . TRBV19 CASEQNTEAFF TGTGCCAGTGAGCAGAACACTGAAGCTTTCTTT
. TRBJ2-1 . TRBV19 CASSVSIRTYNEQFF TGTGCCAGTAGTGTCTCGATTCGGACCTACAATGAGCAGTTCTTC
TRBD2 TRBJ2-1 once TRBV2 CASSRLAGGREQFF TGTGCCAGCAGTAGACTAGCGGGGGGCCGGGAGCAGTTCTTC
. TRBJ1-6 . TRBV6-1 CASSELRDSPLHF TGTGCCAGCAGTGAGCTTAGAGATTCACCCCTCCACTTT
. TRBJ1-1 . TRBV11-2 CASSLGGGTVTGTEAFF TGTGCCAGCAGCTTAGGTGGGGGGACCGTGACGGGAACTGAAGCTTTCTTT
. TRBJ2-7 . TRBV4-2 CASSQDERGREQYF TGTGCCAGCAGCCAAGATGAAAGGGGCCGCGAGCAGTACTTC